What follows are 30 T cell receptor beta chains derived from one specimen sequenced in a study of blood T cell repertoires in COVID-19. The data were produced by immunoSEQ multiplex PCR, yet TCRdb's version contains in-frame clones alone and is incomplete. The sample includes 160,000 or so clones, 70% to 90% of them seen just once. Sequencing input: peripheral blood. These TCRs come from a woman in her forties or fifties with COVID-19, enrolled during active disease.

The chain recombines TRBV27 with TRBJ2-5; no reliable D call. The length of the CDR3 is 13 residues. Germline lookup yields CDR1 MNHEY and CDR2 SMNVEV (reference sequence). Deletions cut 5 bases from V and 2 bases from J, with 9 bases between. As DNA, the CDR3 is TGTGCCAGCAGTCCCCTGGAGCAAGAGACCCAGTACTTC. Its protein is CASSPLEQETQYF.

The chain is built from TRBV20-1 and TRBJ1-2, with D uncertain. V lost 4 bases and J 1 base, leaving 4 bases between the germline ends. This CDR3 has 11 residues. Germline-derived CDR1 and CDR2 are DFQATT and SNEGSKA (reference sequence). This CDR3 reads CSAISNYGYTF. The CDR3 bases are TGCAGTGCTATTAGTAACTATGGCTACACCTTC.

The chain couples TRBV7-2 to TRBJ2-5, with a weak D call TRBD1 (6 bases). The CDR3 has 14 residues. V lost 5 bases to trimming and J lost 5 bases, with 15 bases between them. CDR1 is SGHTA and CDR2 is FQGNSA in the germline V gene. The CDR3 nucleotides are TGTGCCAGCAGCCCCCCCGGACAGATCGAGACCCAGTACTTC. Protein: CASSPPGQIETQYF.

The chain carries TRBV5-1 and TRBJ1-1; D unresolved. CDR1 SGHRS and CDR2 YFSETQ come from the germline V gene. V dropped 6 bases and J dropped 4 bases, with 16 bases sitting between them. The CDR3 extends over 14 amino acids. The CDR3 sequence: CASTPGGGSTEAFF. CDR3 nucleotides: TGCGCCAGCACCCCTGGAGGAGGGAGCACTGAAGCTTTCTTT.

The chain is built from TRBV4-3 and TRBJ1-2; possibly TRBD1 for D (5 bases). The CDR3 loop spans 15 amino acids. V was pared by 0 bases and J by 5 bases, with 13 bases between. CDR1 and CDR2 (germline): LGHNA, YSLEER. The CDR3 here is CASSQEAGIYYGYTF. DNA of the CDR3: TGCGCCAGCAGCCAAGAGGCAGGGATATATTATGGCTACACCTTC.

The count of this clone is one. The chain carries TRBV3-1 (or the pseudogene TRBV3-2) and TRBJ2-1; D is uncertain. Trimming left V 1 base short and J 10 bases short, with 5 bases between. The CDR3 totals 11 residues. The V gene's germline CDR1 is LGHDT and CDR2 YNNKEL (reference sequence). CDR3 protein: CASSQVSEQFF. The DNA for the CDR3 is TGTGCCAGCAGCCAAGTGTCAGAGCAGTTCTTC.

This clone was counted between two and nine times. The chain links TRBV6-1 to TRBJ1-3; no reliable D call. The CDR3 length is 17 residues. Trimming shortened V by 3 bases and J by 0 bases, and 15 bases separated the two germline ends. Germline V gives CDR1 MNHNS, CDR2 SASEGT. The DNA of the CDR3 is TGTGCCAGCAGTGAGGCAGATAATCCCCGCTCTGGAAACACCATATATTTT. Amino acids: CASSEADNPRSGNTIYF.

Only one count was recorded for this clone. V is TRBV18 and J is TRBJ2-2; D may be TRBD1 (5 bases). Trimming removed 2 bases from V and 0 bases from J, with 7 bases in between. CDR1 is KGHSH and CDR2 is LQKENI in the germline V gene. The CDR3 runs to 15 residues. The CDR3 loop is CASSPTGPNTGELFF. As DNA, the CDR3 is TGTGCCAGCTCACCAACAGGTCCGAACACCGGGGAGCTGTTTTTT.

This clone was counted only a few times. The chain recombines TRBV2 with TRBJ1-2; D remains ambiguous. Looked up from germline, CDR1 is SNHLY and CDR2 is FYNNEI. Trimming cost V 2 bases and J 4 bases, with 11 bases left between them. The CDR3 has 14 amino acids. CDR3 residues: CASSESAAGYGYTF. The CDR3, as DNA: TGTGCCAGCAGTGAATCGGCAGCAGGCTATGGCTACACCTTC.

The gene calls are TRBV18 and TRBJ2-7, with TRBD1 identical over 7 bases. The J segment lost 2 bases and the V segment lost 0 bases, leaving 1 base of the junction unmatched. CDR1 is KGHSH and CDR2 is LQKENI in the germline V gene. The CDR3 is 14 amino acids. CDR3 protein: CASSPPGQTYEQYF. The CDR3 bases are TGTGCCAGCTCACCACCGGGACAGACCTACGAGCAGTACTTC.

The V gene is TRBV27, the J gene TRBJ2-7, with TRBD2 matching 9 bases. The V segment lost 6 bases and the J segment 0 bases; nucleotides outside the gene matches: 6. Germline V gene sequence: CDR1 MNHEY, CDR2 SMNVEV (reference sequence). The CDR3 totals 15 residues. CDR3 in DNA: TGTGCCAGCAGAATAGCGGGGGCCCTCTCCTACGAGCAGTACTTC. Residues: CASRIAGALSYEQYF.

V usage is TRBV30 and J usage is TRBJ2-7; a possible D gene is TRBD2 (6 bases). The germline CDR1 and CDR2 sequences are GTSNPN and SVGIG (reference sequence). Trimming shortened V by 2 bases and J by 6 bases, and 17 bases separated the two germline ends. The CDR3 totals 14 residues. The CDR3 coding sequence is TGTGCCTGGAGTCCGGGACTGGCTTTTGGCGAGCAGTACTTC. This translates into CAWSPGLAFGEQYF.

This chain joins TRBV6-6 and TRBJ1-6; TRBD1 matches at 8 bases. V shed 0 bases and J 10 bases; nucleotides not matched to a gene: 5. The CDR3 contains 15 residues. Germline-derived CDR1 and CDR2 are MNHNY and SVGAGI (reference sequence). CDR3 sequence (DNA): TGTGCCAGCAGTTACTCGGACAGGGCGGGGTCACCCCTCCACTTT. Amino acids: CASSYSDRAGSPLHF.

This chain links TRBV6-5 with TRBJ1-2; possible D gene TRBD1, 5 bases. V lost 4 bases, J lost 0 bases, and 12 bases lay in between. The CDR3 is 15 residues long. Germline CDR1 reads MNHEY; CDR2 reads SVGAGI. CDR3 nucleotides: TGTGCCAGCAGTTGGGGCCCGACAACTAACTATGGCTACACCTTC. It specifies CASSWGPTTNYGYTF.

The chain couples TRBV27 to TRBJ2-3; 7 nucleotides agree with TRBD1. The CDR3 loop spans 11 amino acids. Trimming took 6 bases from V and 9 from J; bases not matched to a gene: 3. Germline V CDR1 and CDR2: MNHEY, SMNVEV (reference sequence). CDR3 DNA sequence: TGTGCCAGCAGCCAGACAGGGACGCAGTATTTT. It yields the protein CASSQTGTQYF.

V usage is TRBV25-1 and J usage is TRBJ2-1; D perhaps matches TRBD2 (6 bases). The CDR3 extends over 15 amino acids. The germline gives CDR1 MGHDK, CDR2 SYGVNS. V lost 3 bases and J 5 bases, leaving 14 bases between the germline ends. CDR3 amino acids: CASSDVGGADNEQFF. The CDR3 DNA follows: TGTGCCAGCAGTGATGTTGGAGGGGCCGACAATGAGCAGTTCTTC. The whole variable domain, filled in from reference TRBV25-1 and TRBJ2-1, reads EADIYQTPRYLVIGTGKKITLECSQTMGHDKMYWYQQDPGMELHLIHYSYGVNSTEKGDLSSESTVSRIRTEHFPLTLESARPSHTSQYLCASSDVGGADNEQFFGPGTRLTVL.

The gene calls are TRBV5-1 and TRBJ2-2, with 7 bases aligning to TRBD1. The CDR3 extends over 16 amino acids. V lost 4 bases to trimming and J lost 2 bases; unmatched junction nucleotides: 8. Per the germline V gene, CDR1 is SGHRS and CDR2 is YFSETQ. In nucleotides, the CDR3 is TGCGCCAGCAGCCTAGTTACAGGGGTAAACACCGGGGAGCTGTTTTTT. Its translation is CASSLVTGVNTGELFF.

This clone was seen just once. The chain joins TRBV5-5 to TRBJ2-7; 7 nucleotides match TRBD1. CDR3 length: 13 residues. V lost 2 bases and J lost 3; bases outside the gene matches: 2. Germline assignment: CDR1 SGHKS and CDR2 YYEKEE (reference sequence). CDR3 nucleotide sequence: TGTGCCAGCAGCTTTGCAGGGGGCTACGAGCAGTACTTC. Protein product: CASSFAGGYEQYF.

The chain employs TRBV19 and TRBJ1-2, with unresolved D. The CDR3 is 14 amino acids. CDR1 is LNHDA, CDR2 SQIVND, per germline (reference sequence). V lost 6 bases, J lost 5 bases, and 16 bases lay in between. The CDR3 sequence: CASSRENEVYGYTF. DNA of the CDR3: TGTGCCAGTAGCCGGGAAAACGAGGTTTATGGCTACACCTTC.

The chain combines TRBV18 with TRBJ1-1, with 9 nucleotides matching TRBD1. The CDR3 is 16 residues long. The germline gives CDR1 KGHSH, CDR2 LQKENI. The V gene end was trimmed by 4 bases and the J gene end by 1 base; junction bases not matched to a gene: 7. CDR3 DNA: TGTGCCAGCTCACTTGAACAGGGGGCGGCGAACACTGAAGCTTTCTTT. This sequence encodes CASSLEQGAANTEAFF.

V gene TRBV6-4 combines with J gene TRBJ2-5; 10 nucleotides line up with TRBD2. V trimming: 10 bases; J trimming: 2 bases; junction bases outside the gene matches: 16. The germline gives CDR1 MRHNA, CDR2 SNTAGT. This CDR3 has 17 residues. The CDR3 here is CANLTRPPTSGQETQYF. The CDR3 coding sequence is TGTGCCAATTTAACCCGCCCCCCGACTAGCGGGCAAGAGACCCAGTACTTC.

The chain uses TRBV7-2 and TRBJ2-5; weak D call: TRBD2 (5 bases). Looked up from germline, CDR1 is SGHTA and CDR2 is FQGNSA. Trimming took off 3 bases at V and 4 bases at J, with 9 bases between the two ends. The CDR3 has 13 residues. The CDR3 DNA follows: TGTGCCAGCAGCTTTGGAGGTGGAGAGACCCAGTACTTC. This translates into CASSFGGGETQYF.

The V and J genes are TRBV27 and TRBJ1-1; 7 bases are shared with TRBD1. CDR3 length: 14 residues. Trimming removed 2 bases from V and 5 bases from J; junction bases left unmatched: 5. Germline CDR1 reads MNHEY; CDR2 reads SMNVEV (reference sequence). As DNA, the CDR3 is TGTGCCAGCAGTTTACAGGGGGTGGGAACTGAAGCTTTCTTT. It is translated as CASSLQGVGTEAFF.

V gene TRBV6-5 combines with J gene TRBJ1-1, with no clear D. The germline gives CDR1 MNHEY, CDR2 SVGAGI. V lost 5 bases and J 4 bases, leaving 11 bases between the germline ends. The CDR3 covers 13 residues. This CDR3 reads CASSQSAVTEAFF. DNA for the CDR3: TGTGCCAGCAGTCAGAGCGCAGTCACTGAAGCTTTCTTT.

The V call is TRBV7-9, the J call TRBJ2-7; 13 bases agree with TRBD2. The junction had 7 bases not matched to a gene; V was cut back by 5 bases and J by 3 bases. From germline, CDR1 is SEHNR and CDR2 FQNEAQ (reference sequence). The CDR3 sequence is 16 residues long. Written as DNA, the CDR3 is TGTGCCAGCAGCATACTACTAGCGGGGGGGATCTACGAGCAGTACTTC. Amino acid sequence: CASSILLAGGIYEQYF.

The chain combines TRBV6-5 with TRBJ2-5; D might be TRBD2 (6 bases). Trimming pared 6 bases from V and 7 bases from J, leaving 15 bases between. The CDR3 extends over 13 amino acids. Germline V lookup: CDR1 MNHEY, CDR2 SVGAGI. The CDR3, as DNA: TGTGCCAGCAGGCCGGGCATTAGCGGGACCCAGTACTTC. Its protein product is CASRPGISGTQYF.

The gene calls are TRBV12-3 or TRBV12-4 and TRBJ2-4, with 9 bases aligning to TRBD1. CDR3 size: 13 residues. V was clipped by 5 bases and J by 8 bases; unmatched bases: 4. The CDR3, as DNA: TGTGCCAGCAGTGGGGACAGGGTGGACATTCAGTACTTC. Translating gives CASSGDRVDIQYF.

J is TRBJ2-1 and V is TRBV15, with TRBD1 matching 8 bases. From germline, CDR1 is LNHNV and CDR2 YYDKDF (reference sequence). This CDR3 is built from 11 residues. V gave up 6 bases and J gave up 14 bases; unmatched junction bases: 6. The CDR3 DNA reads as TGTGCCACCAGTGCACAGGGGGAGGAGTTCTTC. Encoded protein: CATSAQGEEFF.

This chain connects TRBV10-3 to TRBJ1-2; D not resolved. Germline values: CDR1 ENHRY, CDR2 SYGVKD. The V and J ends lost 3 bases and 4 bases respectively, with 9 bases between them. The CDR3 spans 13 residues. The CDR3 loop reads CAISEEGFYGYTF. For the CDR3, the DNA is TGTGCCATCAGTGAAGAGGGATTCTATGGCTACACCTTC.

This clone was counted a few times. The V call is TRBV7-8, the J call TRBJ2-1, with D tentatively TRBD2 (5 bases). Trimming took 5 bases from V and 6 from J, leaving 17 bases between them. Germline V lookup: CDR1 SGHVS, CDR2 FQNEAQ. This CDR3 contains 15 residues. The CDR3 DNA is TGTGCCAGCAGCCCCGGGCCCCACGCGGGCAATGAGCAGTTCTTC. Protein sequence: CASSPGPHAGNEQFF. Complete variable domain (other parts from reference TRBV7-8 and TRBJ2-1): GAGVSQSPRYKVAKRGQDVALRCDPISGHVSLFWYQQALGQGPEFLTYFQNEAQLDKSGLPSDRFFAERPEGSVSTLKIQRTQQEDSAVYLCASSPGPHAGNEQFFGPGTRLTVL.